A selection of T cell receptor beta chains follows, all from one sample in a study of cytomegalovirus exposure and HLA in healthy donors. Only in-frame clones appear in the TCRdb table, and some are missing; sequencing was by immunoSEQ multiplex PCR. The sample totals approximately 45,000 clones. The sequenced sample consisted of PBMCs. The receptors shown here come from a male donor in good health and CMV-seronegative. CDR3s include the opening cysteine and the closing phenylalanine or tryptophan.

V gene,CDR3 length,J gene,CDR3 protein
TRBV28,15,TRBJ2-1,CASTFSGAEYNEQFF
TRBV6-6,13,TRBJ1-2,CASNPGQGVGYTF
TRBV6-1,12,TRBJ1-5,CASRESNQPQHF
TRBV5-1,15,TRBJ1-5,CASSRGGGGNQPQHF
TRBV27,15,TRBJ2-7,CASSLRGQGAFEQYF
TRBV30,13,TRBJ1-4,CAWSGDSNEKLFF
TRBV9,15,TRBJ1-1,CASSVDAVTNTEAFF
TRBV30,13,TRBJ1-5,CAWGTGSGQPQHF
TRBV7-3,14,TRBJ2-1,CASSSRQGNNEQFF
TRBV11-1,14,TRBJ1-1,CASSFTGESTEAFF